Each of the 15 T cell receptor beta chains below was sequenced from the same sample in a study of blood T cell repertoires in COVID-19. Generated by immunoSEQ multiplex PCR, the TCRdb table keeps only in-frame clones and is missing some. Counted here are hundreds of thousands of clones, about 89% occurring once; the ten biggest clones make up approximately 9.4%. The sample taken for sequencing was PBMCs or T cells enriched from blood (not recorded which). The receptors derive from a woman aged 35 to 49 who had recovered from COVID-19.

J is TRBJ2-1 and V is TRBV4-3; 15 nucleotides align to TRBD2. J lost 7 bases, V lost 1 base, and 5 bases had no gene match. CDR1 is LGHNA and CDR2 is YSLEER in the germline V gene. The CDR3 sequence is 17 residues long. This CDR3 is CASSQAWGTSGRNEQFF. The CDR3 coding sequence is TGCGCCAGCAGCCAAGCATGGGGGACTAGCGGGAGGAATGAGCAGTTCTTC.

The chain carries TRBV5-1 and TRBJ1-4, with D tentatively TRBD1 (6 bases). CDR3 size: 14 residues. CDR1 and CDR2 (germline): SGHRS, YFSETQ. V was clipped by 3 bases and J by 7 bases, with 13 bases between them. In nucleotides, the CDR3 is TGCGCCAGCAGCTCGAGCACACAGGGTGAAAAACTGTTTTTT. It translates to CASSSSTQGEKLFF.

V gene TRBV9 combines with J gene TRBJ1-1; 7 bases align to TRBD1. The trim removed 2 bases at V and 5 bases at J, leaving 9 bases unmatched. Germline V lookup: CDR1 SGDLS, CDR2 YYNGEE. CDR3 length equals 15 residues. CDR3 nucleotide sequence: TGTGCCAGCAGCGTCGGGGACAGCCCCAGGACTGAAGCTTTCTTT. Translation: CASSVGDSPRTEAFF. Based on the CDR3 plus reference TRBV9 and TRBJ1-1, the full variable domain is DSGVTQTPKHLITATGQRVTLRCSPRSGDLSVYWYQQSLDQGLQFLIQYYNGEERAKGNILERFSAQQFPDLHSELNLSSLELGDSALYFCASSVGDSPRTEAFFGQGTRLTVV.

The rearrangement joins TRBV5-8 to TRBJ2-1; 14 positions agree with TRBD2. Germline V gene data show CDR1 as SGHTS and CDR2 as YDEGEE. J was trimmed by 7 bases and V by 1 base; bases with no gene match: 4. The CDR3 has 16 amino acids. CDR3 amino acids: CASSLFGLAGGNEQFF. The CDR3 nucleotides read TGTGCCAGCAGCTTGTTCGGACTAGCGGGAGGTAATGAGCAGTTCTTC.

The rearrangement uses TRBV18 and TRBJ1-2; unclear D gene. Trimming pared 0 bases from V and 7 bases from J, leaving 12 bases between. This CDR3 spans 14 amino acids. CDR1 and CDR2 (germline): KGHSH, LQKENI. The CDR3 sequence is CASSPPIEAGGYTF. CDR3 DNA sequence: TGTGCCAGCTCACCACCGATAGAAGCAGGTGGCTACACCTTC.

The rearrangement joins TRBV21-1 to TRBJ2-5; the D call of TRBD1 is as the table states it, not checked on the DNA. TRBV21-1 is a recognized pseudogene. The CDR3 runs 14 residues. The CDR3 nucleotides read TGTGCCAGTTCGCAGGGCTTAAACCAAGAGACCCAGTACTTC. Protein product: CASSQGLNQETQYF.

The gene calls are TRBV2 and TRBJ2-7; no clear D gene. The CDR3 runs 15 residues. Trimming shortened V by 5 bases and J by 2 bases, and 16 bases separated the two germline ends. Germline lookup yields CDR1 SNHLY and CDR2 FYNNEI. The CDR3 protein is CASSPITDQAYEQYF. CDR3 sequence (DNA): TGTGCCAGCAGTCCCATTACAGACCAAGCCTACGAGCAGTACTTC.

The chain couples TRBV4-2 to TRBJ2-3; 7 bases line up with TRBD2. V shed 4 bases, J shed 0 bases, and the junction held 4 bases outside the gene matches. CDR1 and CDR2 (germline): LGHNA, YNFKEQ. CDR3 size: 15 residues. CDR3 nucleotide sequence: TGTGCCAGCAGCCGGACTAGGGGTAGCACAGATACGCAGTATTTT. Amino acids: CASSRTRGSTDTQYF.

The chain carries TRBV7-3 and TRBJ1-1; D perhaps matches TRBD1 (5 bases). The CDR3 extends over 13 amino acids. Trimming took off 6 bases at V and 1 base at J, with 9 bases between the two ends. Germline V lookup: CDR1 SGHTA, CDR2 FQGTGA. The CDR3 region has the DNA TGTGCCAGCAGTCAGCAGGGGAACACTGAAGCTTTCTTT. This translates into CASSQQGNTEAFF.

The CDR3 region has the DNA TGTGCCAGCAGCTTGACTAGCCCACAGGCCCAGTACTTC. Its protein product is CASSLTSPQAQYF. V usage is TRBV7-2 and J usage is TRBJ2-5; 7 bases agree with TRBD2. Germline V gives CDR1 SGHTA, CDR2 FQGNSA. V was pared by 3 bases and J by 9 bases, with 7 bases of the junction left unmatched. This CDR3 has 13 residues. The full variable domain, its missing parts supplied by reference TRBV7-2 and TRBJ2-5, is GAGVSQSPSNKVTEKGKDVELRCDPISGHTALYWYRQSLGQGLEFLIYFQGNSAPDKSGLPSDRFSAERTGGSVSTLTIQRTQQEDSAVYLCASSLTSPQAQYFGPGTRLLVL.

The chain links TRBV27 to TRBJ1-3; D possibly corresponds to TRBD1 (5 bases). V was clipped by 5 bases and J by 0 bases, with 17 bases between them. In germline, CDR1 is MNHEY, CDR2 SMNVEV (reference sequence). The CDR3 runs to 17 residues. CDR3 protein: CASSPFGGESSGNTIYF. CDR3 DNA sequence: TGTGCCAGCAGTCCCTTCGGGGGGGAATCCTCTGGAAACACCATATATTTT.

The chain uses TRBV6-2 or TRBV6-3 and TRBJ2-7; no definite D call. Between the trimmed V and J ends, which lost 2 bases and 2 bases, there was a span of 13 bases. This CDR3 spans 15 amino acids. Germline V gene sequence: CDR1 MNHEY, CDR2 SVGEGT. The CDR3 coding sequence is TGTGCCAGCAGTTACGGTAGCCACCCTACCTACGAGCAGTACTTC. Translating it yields CASSYGSHPTYEQYF.

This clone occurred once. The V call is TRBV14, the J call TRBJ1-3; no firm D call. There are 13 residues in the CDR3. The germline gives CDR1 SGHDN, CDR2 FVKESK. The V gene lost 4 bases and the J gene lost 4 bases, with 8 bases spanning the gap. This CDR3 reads CASSLLSGNTIYF. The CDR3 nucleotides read TGTGCCAGCAGCCTTCTTTCGGGAAACACCATATATTTT.

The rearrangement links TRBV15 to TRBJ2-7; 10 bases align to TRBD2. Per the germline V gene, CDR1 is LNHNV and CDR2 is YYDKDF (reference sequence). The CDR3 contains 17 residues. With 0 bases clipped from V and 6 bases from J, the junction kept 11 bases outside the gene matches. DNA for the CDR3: TGTGCCACCAGCAGAGAACTAGCGGGGACGGGGGCAGGCGAGCAGTACTTC. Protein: CATSRELAGTGAGEQYF.

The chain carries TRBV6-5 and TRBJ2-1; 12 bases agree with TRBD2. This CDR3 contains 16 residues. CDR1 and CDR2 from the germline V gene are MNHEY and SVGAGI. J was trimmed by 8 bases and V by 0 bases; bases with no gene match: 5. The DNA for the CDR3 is TGTGCCAGCAGTTACTCTGGACTAGCGGGAAAGGATGAGCAGTTCTTC. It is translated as CASSYSGLAGKDEQFF.